The subject of this entry is one T cell receptor (beta chain). What it binds is not known. These data are taken from a study of cytomegalovirus exposure and HLA in healthy donors. Whole-study results and caveats: While the bulk of TCR sequences proved rare, some public TCRs turned up in many donors. Later analysis identified around 15,000 TCR beta sequences associated with HLA alleles, using a false discovery rate threshold of 0.05.

In the PCR, 60 Vbeta and 13 Jbeta primers were used. As processed by the authors: An analysis that came later counted tens of millions of unique TCR beta chains, around 12 million shared. The table came from immunoSEQ multiplex PCR; TCRdb's copy has only in-frame clones and leaves some out. That table is the source of V, J and clone size, and D and trimming were worked out from the DNA. The repertoire holds 4,700 or so clones, with roughly 80% as singletons. Germline V gene sequence: CDR1 SGDLS, CDR2 YYNGEE. The CDR3 sequence is 12 residues long. Trimming removed 5 bases from V and 9 bases from J, with 9 bases in between.

What was sequenced was PBMCs. This sequence joins TRBV9 and TRBJ1-6, with a possible D match to TRBD1 (5 bases). The origin of this receptor is a middle-aged woman in good health and CMV-seropositive. CDR3 nucleotides: TGTGCCAGCAGACAGGATGGTTCACCCCTCCACTTT. Its translation: CASRQDGSPLHF. Based on the CDR3 plus reference TRBV9 and TRBJ1-6, the full variable domain is DSGVTQTPKHLITATGQRVTLRCSPRSGDLSVYWYQQSLDQGLQFLIQYYNGEERAKGNILERFSAQQFPDLHSELNLSSLELGDSALYFCASRQDGSPLHFGNGTRLTVT.